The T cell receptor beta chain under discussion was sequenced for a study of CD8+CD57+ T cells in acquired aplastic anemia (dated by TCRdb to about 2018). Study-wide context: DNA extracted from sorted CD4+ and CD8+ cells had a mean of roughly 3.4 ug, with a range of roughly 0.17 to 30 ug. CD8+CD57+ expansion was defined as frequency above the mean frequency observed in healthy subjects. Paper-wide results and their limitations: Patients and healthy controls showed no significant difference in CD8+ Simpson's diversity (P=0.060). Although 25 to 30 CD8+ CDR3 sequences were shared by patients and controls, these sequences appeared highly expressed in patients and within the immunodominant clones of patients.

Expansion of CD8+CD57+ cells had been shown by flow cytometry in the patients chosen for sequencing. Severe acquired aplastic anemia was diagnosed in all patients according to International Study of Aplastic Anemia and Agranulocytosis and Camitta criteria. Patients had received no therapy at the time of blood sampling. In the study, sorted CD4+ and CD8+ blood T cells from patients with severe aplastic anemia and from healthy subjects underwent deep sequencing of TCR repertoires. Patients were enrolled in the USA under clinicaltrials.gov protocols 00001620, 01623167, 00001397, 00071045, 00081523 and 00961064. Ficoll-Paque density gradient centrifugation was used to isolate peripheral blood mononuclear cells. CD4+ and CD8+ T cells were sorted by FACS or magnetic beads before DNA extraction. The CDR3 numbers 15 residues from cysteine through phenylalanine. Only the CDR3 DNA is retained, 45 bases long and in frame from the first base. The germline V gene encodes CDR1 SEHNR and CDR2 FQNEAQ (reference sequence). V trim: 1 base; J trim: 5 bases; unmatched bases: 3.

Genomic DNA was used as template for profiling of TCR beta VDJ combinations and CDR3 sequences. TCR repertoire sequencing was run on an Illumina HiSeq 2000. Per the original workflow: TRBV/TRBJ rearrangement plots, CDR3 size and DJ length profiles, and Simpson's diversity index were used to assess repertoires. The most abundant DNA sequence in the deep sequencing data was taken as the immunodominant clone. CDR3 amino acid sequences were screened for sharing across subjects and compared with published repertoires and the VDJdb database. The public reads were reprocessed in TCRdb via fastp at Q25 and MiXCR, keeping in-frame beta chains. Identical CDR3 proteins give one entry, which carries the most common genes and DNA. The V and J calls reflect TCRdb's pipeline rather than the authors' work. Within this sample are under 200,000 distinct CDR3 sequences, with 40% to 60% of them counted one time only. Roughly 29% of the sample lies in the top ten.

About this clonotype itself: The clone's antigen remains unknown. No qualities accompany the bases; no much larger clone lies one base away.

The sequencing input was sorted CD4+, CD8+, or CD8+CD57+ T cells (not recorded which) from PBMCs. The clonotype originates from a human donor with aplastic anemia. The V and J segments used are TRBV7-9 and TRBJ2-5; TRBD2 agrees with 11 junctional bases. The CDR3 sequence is CASSLETSGNETQYF. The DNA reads TGTGCCAGCAGCTTAGAGACTAGCGGGAACGAGACCCAGTACTTC.